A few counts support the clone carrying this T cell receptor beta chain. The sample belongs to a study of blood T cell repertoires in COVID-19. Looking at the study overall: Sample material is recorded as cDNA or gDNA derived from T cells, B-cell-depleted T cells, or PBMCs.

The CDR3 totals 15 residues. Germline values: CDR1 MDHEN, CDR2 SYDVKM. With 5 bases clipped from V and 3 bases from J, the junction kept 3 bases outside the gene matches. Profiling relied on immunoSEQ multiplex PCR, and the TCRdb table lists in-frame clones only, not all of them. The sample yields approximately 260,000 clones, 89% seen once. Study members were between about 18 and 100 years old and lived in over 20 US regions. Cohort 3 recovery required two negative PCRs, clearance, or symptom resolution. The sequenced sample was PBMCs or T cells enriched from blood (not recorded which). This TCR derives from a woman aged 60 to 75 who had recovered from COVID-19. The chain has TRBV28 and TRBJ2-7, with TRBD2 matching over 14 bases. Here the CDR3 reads CASSPGLAGDYEQYF. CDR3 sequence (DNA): TGTGCCAGCAGTCCGGGACTAGCGGGGGACTACGAGCAGTACTTC.